A single sample is the source of the 14 T cell receptor beta chains below, sequenced in a study of regulatory T cells in long-lasting Graves disease. Regarding time point: newly diagnosed GD, antithyroid drugs for less than 3 months. PBMC RNA served as the TCR library source. For TCR beta, libraries came from iRepertoire HTBI primers and Arm-PCR of CDR3 regions. MiXCR was run by TCRdb on the multiplex PCR reads, yielding one entry per CDR3 protein. Here the sample spans 300,000 to 400,000 distinct CDR3 sequences, over 15% being singletons. This sample also belongs to another study, concerning T cells in Graves' hyperthyroidism and ophthalmopathy.

The specimen was peripheral blood mononuclear cells (PBMCs), collected at new diagnosis, from a patient treated with antithyroid drugs. These receptors were taken from a man aged 40-50 years with Graves disease.

This clonotype was seen many times. V and J are TRBV12-3 or TRBV12-4 and TRBJ2-1, with D unclear. Trimming took off 3 bases at V and 4 bases at J, with 16 bases between the two ends. This CDR3 is 16 amino acids long. The CDR3 sequence: CASSFAVSFGYNEQFF. CDR3 sequence (DNA): TGTGCCAGCAGTTTCGCGGTAAGCTTTGGATACAATGAGCAGTTCTTC.

The table lists this clonotype with a few counts. This CDR3 reads CASSLAWDTQPQHF. The CDR3 bases are TGCGCCAGCAGCCTAGCTTGGGACACTCAGCCCCAGCATTTT. The chain combines TRBV5-1 with TRBJ1-5, with a tentative D call TRBD1 (6 bases). Trimming stripped 4 bases from V and 6 bases from J, with 14 bases between. CDR3 length: 14 residues. The V gene's germline CDR1 is SGHRS and CDR2 YFSETQ.

This clonotype was seen more than once but under ten times. The rearrangement joins TRBV29-1 to TRBJ1-1, with 7 positions matching TRBD1. Germline trimming cut 5 bases from V and 4 bases from J; bases unmatched to any gene: 7. From germline, CDR1 is SQVTM and CDR2 ANQGSEA. There are 13 residues in the CDR3. DNA for the CDR3: TGCAGCGTTCTCTCGGCAGGGGGCACTGAAGCTTTCTTT. Translating it yields CSVLSAGGTEAFF.

This clonotype has a count of ten or more. The V and J genes are TRBV12-3 or TRBV12-4 and TRBJ1-1, with D possibly TRBD1 on 6 matching bases. This CDR3 is 15 amino acids long. V gave up 3 bases and J gave up 9 bases, with 20 bases separating them. The CDR3 region is CASSFIGPGGRKAFF. In nucleotides, the CDR3 is TGTGCCAGCAGTTTCATCGGCCCCGGGGGCCGGAAAGCTTTCTTT.

This clonotype was found many times. The chain couples TRBV7-2 to TRBJ1-4, with no clear D. Trimming took off 1 base at V and 8 bases at J, with 14 bases between the two ends. The germline gives CDR1 SGHTA, CDR2 FQGNSA. This CDR3 spans 15 amino acids. CDR3 sequence (DNA): TGTGCCAGCAGCTTAGATATGGGTAGTGGGGAAAAACTGTTTTTT. It yields the protein CASSLDMGSGEKLFF.

The genes are TRBV28 and TRBJ1-6; 7 bases align to TRBD1. With 11 bases clipped from V and 0 bases from J, the junction kept 22 bases outside the gene matches. The CDR3 covers 20 residues. Looked up from germline, CDR1 is MDHEN and CDR2 is SYDVKM. CDR3 nucleotides: TGTGCCGACCCGACAGGGAATATCCCTGATACGAGCTCCTATAATTCACCCCTCCACTTT. It yields the protein CADPTGNIPDTSSYNSPLHF.

At least ten counts were recorded for this clonotype. This chain links TRBV13 with TRBJ1-6; TRBD1 matches at 9 bases. V shed 3 bases, J shed 10 bases, and the junction held 7 bases outside the gene matches. Germline CDR1 PRHDT, CDR2 FYEKMQ (reference sequence). The CDR3 contains 15 residues. The CDR3 here is CASSLTRTGDSPLHF. DNA for the CDR3: TGTGCCAGCAGCTTGACTAGGACAGGGGACTCACCCCTCCACTTT.

About this clonotype itself: Just one base apart from a much larger clone, this may be a read error. The chain joins TRBV5-4 to TRBJ2-5, with D tentatively TRBD1 (6 bases). Trimming stripped 6 bases from V and 4 bases from J, with 13 bases between. The CDR3 is made up of 13 amino acids. Germline V gene lookup returns CDR1 SGHNT and CDR2 YYREEE (reference sequence). This CDR3 reads CASMGAYRETQYF. The CDR3 nucleotides read TGTGCCAGCATGGGGGCCTACCGAGAGACCCAGTACTTC.

This clonotype was detected a few times. The chain has TRBV29-1 and TRBJ1-1, with D uncertain. V gave up 1 base and J gave up 6 bases, with 6 bases separating them. Germline V gene data show CDR1 as SQVTM and CDR2 as ANQGSEA. This CDR3 is 11 amino acids long. The CDR3 sequence: CSVEGLSEAFF. The CDR3 DNA is TGCAGCGTTGAAGGTCTTTCTGAAGCTTTCTTT.

The chain couples TRBV5-1 to TRBJ2-1, with 10 bases matching TRBD1. The V segment lost 5 bases and the J segment 3 bases; nucleotides outside the gene matches: 11. CDR1 and CDR2 from the germline V gene are SGHRS and YFSETQ. This CDR3 contains 17 residues. The CDR3 reads CASRSGQGVFDYNEQFF. Here the CDR3 DNA reads TGCGCCAGCAGATCCGGACAGGGGGTCTTTGACTACAATGAGCAGTTCTTC.

A note on this clonotype: The junction shows a germline mismatch at one end, possibly a read error. The chain uses TRBV18 and TRBJ2-2, with unresolved D. Germline CDR1 KGHSH, CDR2 LQKENI. The CDR3 has 16 amino acids. CDR3 sequence reads: CASPPRVNRNTGELFF. CDR3 DNA: TGTGCCAGCCCACCACGGGTAAACAGGAACACCGGGGAGCTGTTTTTT.

This clonotype has at least ten counts. The chain combines TRBV30 with TRBJ2-7, with 7 bases lining up with TRBD1. Germline CDR1 GTSNPN, CDR2 SVGIG (reference sequence). This CDR3 region has 12 residues. V shed 3 bases, J shed 4 bases, and the junction held 3 bases outside the gene matches. CDR3 in amino acids: CAWSQQGYEQYF. The CDR3, as DNA: TGTGCCTGGAGCCAACAGGGGTACGAGCAGTACTTC.

This clonotype was detected many times. The chain is built from TRBV18 and TRBJ2-1; D might be TRBD2 (6 bases). Trimming took 0 bases from V and 2 from J, leaving 8 bases between them. The germline CDR1 and CDR2 sequences are KGHSH and LQKENI. The CDR3 totals 15 residues. The CDR3 loop reads CASSPPGLPYNEQFF. CDR3 nucleotides: TGTGCCAGCTCACCACCTGGACTACCCTACAATGAGCAGTTCTTC.

The chain couples TRBV7-9 to TRBJ1-2; D perhaps matches TRBD1 (5 bases). The CDR3 is made up of 14 amino acids. Germline loops: CDR1 SEHNR, CDR2 FQNEAQ (reference sequence). V lost 3 bases and J lost 2, with 10 bases in between. The CDR3 loop is CASSLGRMNYGYTF. CDR3 DNA: TGTGCCAGCAGCTTGGGACGTATGAACTATGGCTACACCTTC.